This T cell receptor (beta chain) was recovered during a study of post-analysis software for immune sequencing data. Overall study context: Relapsing-remitting, secondary progressive and progressive-relapsing multiple sclerosis were all included among the disease courses. Points from the study as a whole: Five TRBV segments, including TRBV5-6, TRBV5-1 and TRBV20-1, were more frequent in patients than controls. Compared against controls, patients with multiple sclerosis displayed significantly lower normalized Chao1 diversity.

In this sample, this clonotype turned up a few times. Antigen unknown. The CDR3 has 12 residues. Deletions cut 4 bases from V and 6 bases from J, with 10 bases between. TCR beta libraries were prepared from cDNA with unique molecular identifiers. T cells numbering 1 to 10 million yielded cDNA molecules that totaled about 500,000. TCRdb analysed the PCR reads with MiXCR anew, one entry per CDR3 protein. Seen here are 450,000 to 650,000 distinct CDR3 sequences, about 44% observed once, and the top ten hold under 2%. This chain joins TRBV12-3 or TRBV12-4 and TRBJ2-7; D gene uncertain. The sequence was obtained from a girl aged 10 to 17 with multiple sclerosis. Material: blood. The CDR3 coding sequence is TGTGCCAGCAGTTCCGGACCGCCCGAGCAGTACTTC. This gives the protein CASSSGPPEQYF.